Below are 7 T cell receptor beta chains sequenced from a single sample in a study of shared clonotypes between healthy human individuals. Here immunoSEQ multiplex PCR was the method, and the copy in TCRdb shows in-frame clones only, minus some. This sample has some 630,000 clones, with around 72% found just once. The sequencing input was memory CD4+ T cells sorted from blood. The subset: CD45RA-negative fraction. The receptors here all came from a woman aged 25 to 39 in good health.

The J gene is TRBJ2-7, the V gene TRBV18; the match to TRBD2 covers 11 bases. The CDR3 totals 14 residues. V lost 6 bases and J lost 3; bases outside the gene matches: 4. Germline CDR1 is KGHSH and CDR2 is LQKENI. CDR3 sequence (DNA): TGTGCCAGCTCCCAGGGACTAGCGGTCTACGAGCAGTACTTC. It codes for CASSQGLAVYEQYF. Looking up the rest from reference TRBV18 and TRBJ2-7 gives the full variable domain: NAGVMQNPRHLVRRRGQEARLRCSPMKGHSHVYWYRQLPEEGLKFMVYLQKENIIDESGMPKERFSAEFPKEGPSILRIQQVVRGDSAAYFCASSQGLAVYEQYFGPGTRLTVT.

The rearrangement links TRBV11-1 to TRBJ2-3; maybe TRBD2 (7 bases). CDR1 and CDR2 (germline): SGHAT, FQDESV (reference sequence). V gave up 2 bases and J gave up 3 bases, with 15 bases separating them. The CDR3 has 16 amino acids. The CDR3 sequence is CASSLRGGLWTDTQYF. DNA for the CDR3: TGTGCCAGCAGCTTAAGGGGGGGGCTGTGGACAGATACGCAGTATTTT.

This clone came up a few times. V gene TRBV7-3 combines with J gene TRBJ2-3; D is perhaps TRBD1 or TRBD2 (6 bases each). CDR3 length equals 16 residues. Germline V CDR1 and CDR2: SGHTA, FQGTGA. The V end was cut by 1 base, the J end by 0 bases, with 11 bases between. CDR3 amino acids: CASSLKGGSSTDTQYF. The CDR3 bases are TGTGCCAGCAGCTTAAAAGGGGGGTCTAGCACAGATACGCAGTATTTT.

The chain's CDR3 is CASRRGGTGIAEQYF. The CDR3 DNA reads TGTGCCAGCAGGCGGGGCGGGACAGGGATAGCCGAGCAGTACTTC. This chain uses TRBV28 with TRBJ2-7; 9 bases are shared with TRBD1. The germline V gene encodes CDR1 MDHEN and CDR2 SYDVKM. The length of the CDR3 is 15 residues. With 6 bases clipped from V and 6 bases from J, the junction kept 12 bases outside the gene matches.

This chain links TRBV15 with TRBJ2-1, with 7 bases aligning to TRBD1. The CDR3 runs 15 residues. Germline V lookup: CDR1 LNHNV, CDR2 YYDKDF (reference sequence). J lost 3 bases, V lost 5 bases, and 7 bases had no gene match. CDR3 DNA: TGTGCCACCAGCTATGCCCGACAGGGCTACAATGAGCAGTTCTTC. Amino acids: CATSYARQGYNEQFF.

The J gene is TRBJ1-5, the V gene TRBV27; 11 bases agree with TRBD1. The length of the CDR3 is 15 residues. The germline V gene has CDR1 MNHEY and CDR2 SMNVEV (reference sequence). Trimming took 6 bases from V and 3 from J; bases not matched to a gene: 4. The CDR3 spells CASRGQGGNNQPQHF. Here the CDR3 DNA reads TGTGCCAGCAGGGGACAGGGGGGAAACAATCAGCCCCAGCATTTT.

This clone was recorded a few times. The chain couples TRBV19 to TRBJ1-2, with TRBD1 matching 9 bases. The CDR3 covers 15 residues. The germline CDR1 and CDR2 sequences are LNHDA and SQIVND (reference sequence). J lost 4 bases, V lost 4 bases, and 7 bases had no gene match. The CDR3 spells CASSNTGGSGYGYTF. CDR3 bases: TGTGCCAGTAGTAATACAGGGGGCAGCGGCTATGGCTACACCTTC.